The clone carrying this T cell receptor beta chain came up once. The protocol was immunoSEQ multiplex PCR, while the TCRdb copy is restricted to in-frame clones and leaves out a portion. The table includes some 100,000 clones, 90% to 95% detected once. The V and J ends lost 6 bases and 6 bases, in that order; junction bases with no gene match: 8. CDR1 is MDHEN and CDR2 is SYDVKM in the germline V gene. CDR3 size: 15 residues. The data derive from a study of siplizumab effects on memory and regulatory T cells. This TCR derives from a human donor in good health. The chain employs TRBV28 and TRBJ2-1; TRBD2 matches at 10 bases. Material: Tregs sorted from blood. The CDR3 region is CASSSGLAVLNEQFF. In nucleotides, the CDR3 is TGTGCCAGCAGCTCCGGACTAGCGGTCCTCAATGAGCAGTTCTTC.